This TCR beta chain was sequenced for a study of beta chain features in type 1 diabetes. V lost 6 bases and J 6 bases, leaving 12 bases between the germline ends. This CDR3 is built from 12 residues. CDR1 and CDR2 (germline): MNHNS, SASEGT. As every portion of the isolated RNA was reverse transcribed, the sequencing read expressed TCRB transcripts. Here immunoSEQ multiplex PCR was the method, and the copy in TCRdb shows in-frame clones only, minus some. Of some 150,000 clones in the sample, about 44% were seen once. The chain uses TRBV6-1 and TRBJ2-7; D may be TRBD2 (5 bases). Specimen: Tregs from blood. The sequence came from a young man in good health. The CDR3 region has the DNA TGTGCCAGCAGGAATCCGGGATCCGAGCAGTACTTC. Its protein is CASRNPGSEQYF.